Included here is one T cell receptor beta chain sequence, with context. This record comes from a study of blood T cell repertoires in COVID-19. Overall study: From T cells, B-cell-depleted T cells, or PBMCs came the material, which was cDNA or gDNA.

Authors' analysis steps: Amplifying reference gene primers gave estimates of nucleated cell counts. Profiled with immunoSEQ multiplex PCR; TCRdb holds only in-frame clones, not every one. V, J and clone size are taken as reported in that table, and D and trimming were inferred from the DNA itself. The table records hundreds of thousands of clones, less than 90% of them present only once. Per germline, CDR1 SGHNT and CDR2 YYREEE (reference sequence). Between the trimmed V and J ends, which lost 4 bases and 2 bases, there was a span of 8 bases. The CDR3 loop spans 13 amino acids. The sample was peripheral blood. The chain uses TRBV5-4 and TRBJ2-3; no definite D call. The clonotype originates from a woman between 45 and 65 years old with COVID-19, enrolled during active disease. CDR3 loop: CASSPDNTDTQYF. Written as DNA, the CDR3 is TGTGCCAGCAGCCCCGACAACACAGATACGCAGTATTTT.